A single sample is the source of the 27 T cell receptor beta chains below, sequenced in a study of cytomegalovirus exposure and HLA in healthy donors. In the PCR, 60 Vbeta and 13 Jbeta primers were used. The assay was immunoSEQ multiplex PCR, and TCRdb's table has in-frame clones only and misses some. The sample has about 190,000 clones, roughly 80% seen once. Input material: PBMCs. Receptors originate from a woman in her late teens or twenties in good health and CMV-seronegative.

This clone was recorded a few times. The chain carries TRBV27 and TRBJ2-7; possibly TRBD2 for D (6 bases). This CDR3 is built from 13 residues. Trimming removed 3 bases from V and 3 bases from J, with 9 bases in between. CDR1 and CDR2 (germline): MNHEY, SMNVEV (reference sequence). CDR3 sequence reads: CASSFAGSYEQYF. CDR3 nucleotide sequence: TGTGCCAGCAGTTTTGCGGGGAGCTACGAGCAGTACTTC.

The V gene is TRBV9, the J gene TRBJ2-2; possibly TRBD1 for D (6 bases). The CDR3 covers 16 residues. Germline V gene sequence: CDR1 SGDLS, CDR2 YYNGEE. Trimming took off 0 bases at V and 3 bases at J, with 12 bases between the two ends. CDR3 sequence reads: CASSVGFGGDTGELFF. The CDR3 coding sequence is TGTGCCAGCAGCGTAGGTTTTGGGGGCGACACCGGGGAGCTGTTTTTT. The variable domain in full, completed from reference TRBV9 and TRBJ2-2, reads DSGVTQTPKHLITATGQRVTLRCSPRSGDLSVYWYQQSLDQGLQFLIQYYNGEERAKGNILERFSAQQFPDLHSELNLSSLELGDSALYFCASSVGFGGDTGELFFGEGSRLTVL.

V and J are TRBV2 and TRBJ1-1; tentative D call: TRBD1 (5 bases). Germline V gives CDR1 SNHLY, CDR2 FYNNEI. This CDR3 has 14 amino acids. V was clipped by 4 bases and J by 0 bases, with 9 bases between them. The CDR3 DNA follows: TGTGCCAGCAGTGTAAAGACAGTGAACACTGAAGCTTTCTTT. It specifies CASSVKTVNTEAFF. Full variable domain (missing parts from reference TRBV2 and TRBJ1-1): EPEVTQTPSHQVTQMGQEVILRCVPISNHLYFYWYRQILGQKVEFLVSFYNNEISEKSEIFDDQFSVERPDGSNFTLKIRSTKLEDSAMYFCASSVKTVNTEAFFGQGTRLTVV.

This clone was observed a handful of times. The rearrangement links TRBV7-3 to TRBJ1-6; a weak D match, TRBD1 (5 bases). CDR1 and CDR2 from the germline V gene are SGHTA and FQGTGA. The V end was cut by 4 bases, the J end by 10 bases, with 11 bases between. The CDR3 extends over 13 amino acids. CDR3 nucleotide sequence: TGTGCCAGCAGCTCCTCCAGGGTCTCACCCCTCCACTTT. Protein: CASSSSRVSPLHF.

This chain joins TRBV28 and TRBJ2-1; 7 nucleotides agree with TRBD2. Germline loops: CDR1 MDHEN, CDR2 SYDVKM. Trimming at V came to 2 bases and at J to 0 bases, leaving 4 bases not matched to a gene. The CDR3 runs to 16 residues. CDR3 region: CASSLASGSSYNEQFF. The CDR3 DNA reads TGTGCCAGCAGTTTAGCTAGCGGAAGCTCCTACAATGAGCAGTTCTTC.

The chain joins TRBV15 to TRBJ1-2; no reliable D call. Per germline, CDR1 LNHNV and CDR2 YYDKDF (reference sequence). This CDR3 is built from 16 residues. V was pared by 0 bases and J by 2 bases, with 13 bases between. CDR3 amino acids: CATSRDLRPSNYGYTF. The CDR3, as DNA: TGTGCCACCAGCAGAGATCTCAGGCCATCAAACTATGGCTACACCTTC.

The CDR3 bases are TGCGCCAGCAGTCGGGGGACCGGGGAGCTGTTTTTT. It is translated as CASSRGTGELFF. The chain employs TRBV10-1 and TRBJ2-2; D is perhaps TRBD2 (6 bases). The CDR3 is made up of 12 amino acids. Germline assignment: CDR1 WNHNN and CDR2 SYGVQD (reference sequence). Trimming removed 5 bases from V and 5 bases from J, with 6 bases in between.

The gene calls are TRBV6-5 and TRBJ2-7, with 7 bases that match TRBD1. The CDR3 has 15 amino acids. CDR1 and CDR2 from the germline V gene are MNHEY and SVGAGI. Unmatched junction bases numbered 6, after V lost 2 bases and J lost 2 bases. The CDR3 loop is CASSYEGAKTYEQYF. The CDR3 coding sequence is TGTGCCAGCAGTTACGAGGGGGCGAAAACCTACGAGCAGTACTTC.

This clone has a handful of counts. The rearrangement uses TRBV5-1 and TRBJ1-1; TRBD1 aligns across 8 bases. The CDR3 has 15 residues. Unmatched junction bases numbered 6, after V lost 1 base and J lost 4 bases. Germline V gene data show CDR1 as SGHRS and CDR2 as YFSETQ. CDR3: CASSLRAGGRTEAFF. In nucleotides, the CDR3 is TGCGCCAGCAGCTTGCGGGCAGGGGGCCGCACTGAAGCTTTCTTT.

The chain recombines TRBV11-2 with TRBJ2-7; 14 bases are a match to TRBD2. V shed 5 bases, J shed 5 bases, and the junction held 11 bases outside the gene matches. This CDR3 is built from 17 residues. The germline CDR1 and CDR2 sequences are SGHAT and FQNNGV. This CDR3 reads CASSPGTSGSFNDEQYF. CDR3 nucleotides: TGTGCCAGCAGCCCCGGGACTAGCGGGAGCTTCAACGACGAGCAGTACTTC.

The J gene is TRBJ2-2, the V gene TRBV6-5, with 8 positions matching TRBD1. The germline gives CDR1 MNHEY, CDR2 SVGAGI. V was clipped by 6 bases and J by 1 base; unmatched bases: 1. This CDR3 is built from 14 residues. The CDR3 region has the DNA TGTGCCAGCAGAGACAGGGGGAACACCGGGGAGCTGTTTTTT. Translation gives CASRDRGNTGELFF.

The chain recombines TRBV27 with TRBJ1-6; D not certain. The V gene's germline CDR1 is MNHEY and CDR2 SMNVEV (reference sequence). V lost 6 bases and J lost 4, with 22 bases in between. The CDR3 totals 18 residues. The CDR3 reads CASSLYRARSDYNSPLHF. The CDR3 nucleotides are TGTGCCAGCAGCCTATACCGCGCGCGAAGCGATTATAATTCACCCCTCCACTTT.

This chain uses TRBV4-1 with TRBJ1-2; 8 nucleotides line up with TRBD1. The CDR3 is 18 residues long. The V gene end was trimmed by 0 bases and the J gene end by 4 bases; junction bases not matched to a gene: 13. Per germline, CDR1 MGHRA and CDR2 YSYEKL. In DNA, the CDR3 is TGCGCCAGCAGCCAAGATTCAGGGGGCTCCTTGGTAATCTATGGCTACACCTTC. Protein product: CASSQDSGGSLVIYGYTF.

The rearrangement joins TRBV19 to TRBJ2-5; TRBD2 is a possible D gene (6 bases). Germline V gene sequence: CDR1 LNHDA, CDR2 SQIVND (reference sequence). The length of the CDR3 is 13 residues. V was cut by 7 bases and J by 0 bases, with 9 bases left in between. The CDR3 spells CASKRADQETQYF. CDR3 sequence (DNA): TGTGCCAGTAAGCGGGCAGACCAAGAGACCCAGTACTTC.

This chain uses TRBV5-6 with TRBJ2-3, with 8 bases matching TRBD1. Germline CDR1 reads SGHDT; CDR2 reads YYEEEE. V lost 5 bases to trimming and J lost 2 bases; unmatched junction nucleotides: 7. The CDR3 is 15 residues long. CDR3 in amino acids: CASRHGTGDTDTQYF. The CDR3 region has the DNA TGTGCCAGCAGACATGGGACAGGCGACACAGATACGCAGTATTTT.

The chain combines TRBV7-2 with TRBJ2-1; 7 bases fit TRBD2. Looked up from germline, CDR1 is SGHTA and CDR2 is FQGNSA. V lost 5 bases and J lost 12; bases outside the gene matches: 16. The CDR3 length is 15 residues. Here the CDR3 DNA reads TGTGCCAGCAGCCCAGCCCTAGCGGCCACAATGAGGCAGTTCTTC. It codes for CASSPALAATMRQFF. The full variable domain, its missing parts supplied by reference TRBV7-2 and TRBJ2-1, is GAGVSQSPSNKVTEKGKDVELRCDPISGHTALYWYRQSLGQGLEFLIYFQGNSAPDKSGLPSDRFSAERTGGSVSTLTIQRTQQEDSAVYLCASSPALAATMRQFFGPGTRLTVL.

The chain has TRBV6-6 and TRBJ1-1; 7 bases map to TRBD1. V dropped 6 bases and J dropped 4; count of bases not matched to a gene: 5. Germline assignment: CDR1 MNHNY and CDR2 SVGAGI (reference sequence). The CDR3 runs 13 residues. The CDR3 sequence: CASSLDRVTEAFF. For the CDR3, the DNA is TGTGCCAGCAGCCTCGACAGGGTCACTGAAGCTTTCTTT.

The J gene is TRBJ1-1, the V gene TRBV7-2, with 8 bases lining up with TRBD1. After removal of 3 bases from V and 1 base from J, the junction contained 7 bases not matched to a gene. Per the germline V gene, CDR1 is SGHTA and CDR2 is FQGNSA. The CDR3 length is 16 residues. The CDR3 coding sequence is TGTGCCAGCAGCTTGATACAGGGGGGCACGAACACTGAAGCTTTCTTT. Translated, it gives CASSLIQGGTNTEAFF.

This rearrangement joins TRBV5-1 to TRBJ2-3, with TRBD2 identical over 9 bases. The J segment lost 4 bases and the V segment lost 2 bases, leaving 5 bases of the junction unmatched. Germline CDR1 SGHRS, CDR2 YFSETQ. This CDR3 has 15 amino acids. The CDR3 region is CASSFTSGFADTQYF. The DNA for the CDR3 is TGCGCCAGCAGCTTTACTAGCGGGTTCGCAGATACGCAGTATTTT.

This sequence joins TRBV28 and TRBJ2-2, with TRBD1 as a possible D gene (5 bases). Germline values: CDR1 MDHEN, CDR2 SYDVKM. CDR3 length equals 15 residues. V lost 3 bases and J lost 1, with 9 bases in between. The CDR3 DNA reads TGTGCCAGCAGTTTCGTCAGGGTGAACACCGGGGAGCTGTTTTTT. Protein product: CASSFVRVNTGELFF.

This chain joins TRBV25-1 and TRBJ2-7, with 7 nucleotides matching TRBD1. The CDR3 has 14 amino acids. V was pared by 6 bases and J by 0 bases, with 5 bases of the junction left unmatched. Germline assignment: CDR1 MGHDK and CDR2 SYGVNS. CDR3 in amino acids: CASSLTGSSYEQYF. The CDR3 nucleotides read TGTGCCAGCAGCCTGACAGGGAGCTCCTACGAGCAGTACTTC.

The rearrangement uses TRBV4-1 and TRBJ2-7, with D maybe TRBD1 (6 bases). CDR3 size: 13 residues. Germline V gene sequence: CDR1 MGHRA, CDR2 YSYEKL. V was trimmed by 5 bases and J by 6 bases, leaving 14 bases between them. In DNA, the CDR3 is TGCGCCAGCAGCTCTAACAGGGTGACCGAGCAGTACTTC. Translating it yields CASSSNRVTEQYF.

This chain links TRBV5-5 with TRBJ1-1; D call uncertain. The V end was cut by 2 bases, the J end by 1 base, with 9 bases between. Germline CDR1 reads SGHKS; CDR2 reads YYEKEE (reference sequence). The CDR3 has 14 amino acids. As DNA, the CDR3 is TGTGCCAGCAGCTTTGATAGCCCGAACACTGAAGCTTTCTTT. Translation gives CASSFDSPNTEAFF. Looking up the rest from reference TRBV5-5 and TRBJ1-1 gives the full variable domain: DAGVTQSPTHLIKTRGQQVTLRCSPISGHKSVSWYQQVLGQGPQFIFQYYEKEERGRGNFPDRFSARQFPNYSSELNVNALLLGDSALYLCASSFDSPNTEAFFGQGTRLTVV.

In this sample, this clone turned up a few times. This chain uses TRBV15 with TRBJ1-6, with 8 bases that match TRBD1. The CDR3 is 17 residues long. The germline CDR1 and CDR2 sequences are LNHNV and YYDKDF (reference sequence). With V trimmed by 0 bases and J by 7 bases, 8 bases remained unmatched. DNA of the CDR3: TGTGCCACCAGCAGAGATTCGGCAGGGGGCGGGAATTCACCCCTCCACTTT. This sequence encodes CATSRDSAGGGNSPLHF.

This chain uses TRBV7-9 with TRBJ2-1; tentative D call: TRBD1 (6 bases). V dropped 5 bases and J dropped 7 bases, with 18 bases sitting between them. The CDR3 runs to 15 residues. The germline V gene has CDR1 SEHNR and CDR2 FQNEAQ (reference sequence). This CDR3 is CASSHGTWTENEQFF. Here the CDR3 DNA reads TGTGCCAGCAGCCACGGGACGTGGACAGAGAATGAGCAGTTCTTC.

The chain combines TRBV5-1 with TRBJ1-4, with 8 bases identical to TRBD1. CDR1 and CDR2 from the germline V gene are SGHRS and YFSETQ. The CDR3 covers 15 residues. V shed 5 bases, J shed 0 bases, and the junction held 3 bases outside the gene matches. The CDR3 region has the DNA TGCGCCAGCAGAGGACAGGGTGCAACTAATGAAAAACTGTTTTTT. Amino acids: CASRGQGATNEKLFF.

This clone was recorded a few times. This chain uses TRBV6-5 with TRBJ1-2, with 9 bases identical to TRBD1. After removal of 0 bases from V and 8 bases from J, the junction contained 7 bases not matched to a gene. The CDR3 has 15 amino acids. CDR1 and CDR2 (germline): MNHEY, SVGAGI. The CDR3 sequence: CASSYSQGADQGYTF. The CDR3 DNA reads as TGTGCCAGCAGTTACTCACAGGGGGCGGATCAAGGCTACACCTTC.